This T cell receptor (beta chain) originates from a study of blood T cell repertoires in COVID-19. Sequenced by immunoSEQ multiplex PCR; TCRdb stores in-frame clones only, minus some. Of fewer than 300,000 clones in the sample, about 87% were seen once. This CDR3 is 13 amino acids long. V lost 2 bases to trimming and J lost 0 bases, with 5 bases between them. Germline V gives CDR1 GTSNPN, CDR2 SVGIG (reference sequence). This receptor was taken from a woman in her fifties or sixties with acute or convalescent COVID-19. This chain uses TRBV30 with TRBJ2-1; D ambiguous. The sequencing input was peripheral blood. CDR3 sequence reads: CAWSMSSYNEQFF. The CDR3 coding sequence is TGTGCCTGGAGTATGAGCTCCTACAATGAGCAGTTCTTC.